This T cell receptor beta chain was documented in a study of CXCR3-negative and CXCR3-positive naive CD8 T cells. Libraries were UMI-labeled 5' RACE TRB cDNA. Reanalyzing the 5' RACE reads, TCRdb keeps one entry per CDR3 protein, without DNA. The record lists about 6,900 distinct CDR3 sequences, of which the ten most abundant hold less than 1.5%. By frequency, this clonotype is medium-sized. Its antigen is still unknown. CDR1 MGHRA and CDR2 YSYEKL come from the germline V gene. The CDR3 has 14 amino acids. Overall study findings and caveats: Naive cells with CXCR3 showed TRB CDR3s that were more hydrophobic than those in CXCR3-negative naive cells. Cryopreserved cells showed partially decreased CXCR3 expression, and most assays used fresh PBMCs. Similarly elevated diversity marked both naive subsets, with memory CD8+ cells showing far lower diversity.

Sequenced input: naive CXCR3+ CD8+ T cells from blood. The subset: CD45RO-CCR7+CD27+CD95- naive CD8+ T cells expressing CXCR3 (TNR3+). This TCR was recovered from a human donor in good health. Some clones in this sample may be carry-over from other donors' samples. The rearrangement links TRBV4-1 to TRBJ1-1. The CDR3 sequence is CASSLLAVDTEAFF.